A selection of T cell receptor beta chains follows, all from one sample in a study of identifying expanded T cells in peripheral blood. Profiled with immunoSEQ multiplex PCR; TCRdb holds only in-frame clones, not every one. This sample yields about 100,000 clones, of which 80% to 90% are seen a single time; around 5% belongs to the top ten. The sample comprised blood. The receptors here all came from a person aged 18-69 years in good health. The CDR3 runs from the conserved cysteine through the conserved F or W. D genes are given only for firm matches. Only part of the rows carry a size: once, few, many, or a class if the clone is expanded.

cdr3_aa: CASSLTGQGYEQYF; cdr3_nt: TGCGCCAGCAGCTTAACGGGACAGGGATACGAGCAGTACTTC; v_call: TRBV5-1; d_call: TRBD1; clone_size: -; j_call: TRBJ2-7
cdr3_aa: CASSPEVRAYEQYF; cdr3_nt: TGTGCCAGCAGCCCGGAGGTGAGGGCCTACGAGCAGTACTTC; v_call: TRBV11-2; d_call: -; clone_size: -; j_call: TRBJ2-7
cdr3_aa: CASSGTGDSYEQYF; cdr3_nt: TGTGCCAGCTCCGGGACAGGGGATTCCTACGAGCAGTACTTC; v_call: TRBV18; d_call: TRBD1; clone_size: -; j_call: TRBJ2-7
cdr3_aa: CASSQGGQDFQHF; cdr3_nt: TGTGCCAGCAGCCAAGGGGGGCAGGACTTTCAGCATTTT; v_call: TRBV4-2; d_call: -; clone_size: few; j_call: TRBJ1-5
cdr3_aa: CSVEEVRSQYF; cdr3_nt: TGCAGCGTTGAAGAAGTCCGGTCCCAGTACTTC; v_call: TRBV29-1; d_call: -; clone_size: -; j_call: TRBJ2-5
cdr3_aa: CASSLYGVRDEQYF; cdr3_nt: TGTGCCAGCAGCTTGTACGGGGTTCGGGACGAGCAGTACTTC; v_call: TRBV5-6; d_call: -; clone_size: -; j_call: TRBJ2-7
cdr3_aa: CASSTGTATLTLLNTEAFF; cdr3_nt: TGTGCCAGTAGTACCGGGACAGCCACTTTAACCTTGTTGAACACTGAAGCTTTCTTT; v_call: TRBV19; d_call: TRBD1; clone_size: once; j_call: TRBJ1-1
cdr3_aa: CASSLRTSGFQETQYF; cdr3_nt: TGTGCCAGCAGCTTAAGGACTAGCGGGTTTCAAGAGACCCAGTACTTC; v_call: TRBV7-2; d_call: TRBD2; clone_size: -; j_call: TRBJ2-5
cdr3_aa: CASRKGITSTYEQYF; cdr3_nt: TGTGCCAGCAGAAAGGGGATTACCAGTACCTACGAGCAGTACTTC; v_call: TRBV5-6; d_call: -; clone_size: -; j_call: TRBJ2-7
cdr3_aa: CASSFFDEQFF; cdr3_nt: TGTGCCAGCAGTTTTTTCGATGAGCAGTTCTTC; v_call: TRBV27; d_call: -; clone_size: -; j_call: TRBJ2-1
cdr3_aa: CASSEREGGTEAFF; cdr3_nt: TGTGCCAGCAGTGAACGGGAGGGAGGGACTGAAGCTTTCTTT; v_call: TRBV2; d_call: -; clone_size: -; j_call: TRBJ1-1
cdr3_aa: CASSLMSTSEQNEQFF; cdr3_nt: TGTGCCAGCAGCTTAATGTCGACTAGCGAACAGAATGAGCAGTTCTTC; v_call: TRBV7-9; d_call: TRBD2; clone_size: once; j_call: TRBJ2-1
cdr3_aa: CASSVLGGGELFF; cdr3_nt: TGTGCCAGCAGCGTATTGGGGGGCGGGGAGCTGTTTTTT; v_call: TRBV7-2; d_call: -; clone_size: once; j_call: TRBJ2-2
cdr3_aa: CASSQDENTSGNTIYF; cdr3_nt: TGTGCCAGCAGCCAAGATGAGAACACCTCTGGAAACACCATATATTTT; v_call: TRBV4-2; d_call: -; clone_size: -; j_call: TRBJ1-3
cdr3_aa: CASSLEAAGRDIQYF; cdr3_nt: TGTGCCAGCAGCTTAGAGGCGGCGGGAAGGGACATTCAGTACTTC; v_call: TRBV11-3; d_call: -; clone_size: -; j_call: TRBJ2-4
cdr3_aa: CASSLNGEANQPQHF; cdr3_nt: TGCGCCAGCAGCTTGAATGGGGAGGCAAATCAGCCCCAGCATTTT; v_call: TRBV5-1; d_call: -; clone_size: -; j_call: TRBJ1-5
cdr3_aa: CASSEILARNQPQHF; cdr3_nt: TGTGCCAGCAGTGAAATCCTGGCCCGCAATCAGCCCCAGCATTTT; v_call: TRBV2; d_call: -; clone_size: -; j_call: TRBJ1-5
cdr3_aa: CASSARGGGPYNEQFF; cdr3_nt: TGTGCCAGCAGCGCCAGGGGCGGGGGTCCTTACAATGAGCAGTTCTTC; v_call: TRBV4-2; d_call: -; clone_size: few; j_call: TRBJ2-1
cdr3_aa: CASSKEVLDRDRYTEAFF; cdr3_nt: TGTGCCAGCAGCAAAGAGGTATTGGATCGGGACCGGTACACTGAAGCTTTCTTT; v_call: TRBV21-1; d_call: -; clone_size: once; j_call: TRBJ1-1
cdr3_aa: CASSLDGGQQYF; cdr3_nt: TGTGCCAGCAGCTTAGACGGGGGGCAGCAGTACTTC; v_call: TRBV7-6; d_call: -; clone_size: -; j_call: TRBJ2-7
cdr3_aa: CASSLAQDYGYTF; cdr3_nt: TGTGCCAGCAGCTTAGCGCAGGACTATGGCTACACCTTC; v_call: TRBV7-2; d_call: -; clone_size: -; j_call: TRBJ1-2
cdr3_aa: CAWSDPTGNQPQHF; cdr3_nt: TGTGCCTGGAGTGACCCCACTGGAAATCAGCCCCAGCATTTT; v_call: TRBV30; d_call: -; clone_size: -; j_call: TRBJ1-5
cdr3_aa: CASSSGLVGTIYF; cdr3_nt: TGTGCCAGCAGCTCGGGCCTCGTGGGCACCATATATTTT; v_call: TRBV11-2; d_call: -; clone_size: -; j_call: TRBJ1-3
cdr3_aa: CASSPRRGDQETQYF; cdr3_nt: TGTGCCAGCTCACCACGACGGGGGGACCAAGAGACCCAGTACTTC; v_call: TRBV18; d_call: TRBD2; clone_size: -; j_call: TRBJ2-5
cdr3_aa: CSVAGTGGELGYEQYF; cdr3_nt: TGCAGCGTCGCCGGGACAGGGGGTGAGCTGGGCTACGAGCAGTACTTC; v_call: TRBV29-1; d_call: TRBD1; clone_size: once; j_call: TRBJ2-7
cdr3_aa: CASSYRQGGGSGANVLTF; cdr3_nt: TGTGCCAGCAGCTATCGACAGGGGGGAGGGTCAGGGGCCAACGTCCTGACTTTC; v_call: TRBV7-9; d_call: TRBD1; clone_size: -; j_call: TRBJ2-6
cdr3_aa: CASSQGQGAPGNQPQHF; cdr3_nt: TGTGCCAGCAGTCAGGGACAGGGGGCGCCTGGCAATCAGCCCCAGCATTTT; v_call: TRBV27; d_call: TRBD1; clone_size: -; j_call: TRBJ1-5
cdr3_aa: CASSTTGTGALDRHYGYTF; cdr3_nt: TGTGCCAGCAGCACCACCGGGACAGGGGCCCTCGACCGACACTATGGCTACACCTTC; v_call: TRBV7-2; d_call: TRBD1; clone_size: -; j_call: TRBJ1-2
cdr3_aa: CASSHHYWLFF; cdr3_nt: TGCGCCAGCAGCCACCACTACTGGCTGTTCTTC; v_call: TRBV4-1; d_call: -; clone_size: -; j_call: TRBJ2-1
cdr3_aa: CASSQRPGTGVYGYTF; cdr3_nt: TGCGCCAGCAGCCAGCGCCCCGGGACAGGGGTTTATGGCTACACCTTC; v_call: TRBV4-3; d_call: TRBD1; clone_size: -; j_call: TRBJ1-2
cdr3_aa: CASRRAPSTDTQYF; cdr3_nt: TGTGCCAGCAGGAGGGCTCCTAGCACAGATACGCAGTATTTT; v_call: TRBV7-9; d_call: -; clone_size: once; j_call: TRBJ2-3